This TCR beta chain was found in a study of T cell changes during pregnancy in multiple sclerosis. TCRdb's table, derived via immunoSEQ multiplex PCR, lists solely in-frame clones and lacks some. The data show some 99,000 clones, 92% seen once. This material consisted of peripheral blood, taken after pregnancy. The receptor comes from a female donor in good health, enrolled as a control in a pregnancy study.

CDR3 nucleotide sequence: TGTGCCAGCAGTACCCGGGGGGGACAAGAGACCCAGTACTTC. Its protein product is CASSTRGGQETQYF. The V gene is TRBV9, the J gene TRBJ2-5; 8 nucleotides match TRBD2. The germline V gene encodes CDR1 SGDLS and CDR2 YYNGEE. The CDR3 runs to 14 residues. The trim removed 5 bases at V and 2 bases at J, leaving 5 bases unmatched.